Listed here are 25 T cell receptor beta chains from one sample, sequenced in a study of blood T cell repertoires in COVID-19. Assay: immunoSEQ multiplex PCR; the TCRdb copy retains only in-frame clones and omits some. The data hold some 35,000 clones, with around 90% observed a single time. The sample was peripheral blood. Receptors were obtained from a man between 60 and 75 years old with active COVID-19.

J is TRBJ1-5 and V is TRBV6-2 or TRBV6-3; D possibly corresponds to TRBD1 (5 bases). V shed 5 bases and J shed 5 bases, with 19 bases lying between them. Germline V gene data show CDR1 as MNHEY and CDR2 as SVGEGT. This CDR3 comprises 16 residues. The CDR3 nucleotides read TGTGCCAGCAGTCCCGCCCGGAGGGGTACCTATCAGCCCCAGCATTTT. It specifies CASSPARRGTYQPQHF.

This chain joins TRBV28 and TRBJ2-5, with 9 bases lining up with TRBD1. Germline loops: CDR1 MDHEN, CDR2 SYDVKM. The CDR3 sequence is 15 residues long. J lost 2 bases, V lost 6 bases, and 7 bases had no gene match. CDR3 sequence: CASSRGQGRQETQYF. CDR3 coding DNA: TGTGCCAGCAGCCGGGGACAGGGTCGGCAAGAGACCCAGTACTTC.

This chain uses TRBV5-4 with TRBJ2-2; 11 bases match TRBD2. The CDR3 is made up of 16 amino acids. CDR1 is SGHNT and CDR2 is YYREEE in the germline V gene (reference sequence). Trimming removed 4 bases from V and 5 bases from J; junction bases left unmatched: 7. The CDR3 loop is CASSHGTSGRTGELFF. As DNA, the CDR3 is TGTGCCAGCAGCCACGGGACTAGCGGCCGAACCGGGGAGCTGTTTTTT.

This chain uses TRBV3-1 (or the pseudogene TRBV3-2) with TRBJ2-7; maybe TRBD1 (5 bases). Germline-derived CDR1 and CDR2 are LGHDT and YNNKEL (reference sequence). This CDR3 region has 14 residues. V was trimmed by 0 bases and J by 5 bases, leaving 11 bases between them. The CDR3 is CASSQEGHFDEQYF. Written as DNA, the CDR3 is TGTGCCAGCAGCCAAGAAGGACACTTTGACGAGCAGTACTTC.

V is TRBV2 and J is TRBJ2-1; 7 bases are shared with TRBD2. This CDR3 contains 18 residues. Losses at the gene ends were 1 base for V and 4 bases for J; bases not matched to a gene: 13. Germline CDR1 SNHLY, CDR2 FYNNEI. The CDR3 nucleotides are TGTGCCAGCAGTGAAGGACCCCTGGGGGGGGTGGCATACAATGAGCAGTTCTTC. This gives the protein CASSEGPLGGVAYNEQFF.

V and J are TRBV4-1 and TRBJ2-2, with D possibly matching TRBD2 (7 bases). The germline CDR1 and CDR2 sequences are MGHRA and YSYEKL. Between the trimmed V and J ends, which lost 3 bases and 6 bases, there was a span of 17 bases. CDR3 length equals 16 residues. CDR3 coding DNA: TGCGCCAGCAGCCATGCCCGGGGGGCGCGCGCCGGGGAGCTGTTTTTT. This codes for CASSHARGARAGELFF.

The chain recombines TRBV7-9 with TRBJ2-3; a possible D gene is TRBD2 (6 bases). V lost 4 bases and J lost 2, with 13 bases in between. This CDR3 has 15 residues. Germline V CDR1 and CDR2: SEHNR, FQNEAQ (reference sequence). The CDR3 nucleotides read TGTGCCAGCAGCTCCCCGGGGGTTTCCACAGATACGCAGTATTTT. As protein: CASSSPGVSTDTQYF.

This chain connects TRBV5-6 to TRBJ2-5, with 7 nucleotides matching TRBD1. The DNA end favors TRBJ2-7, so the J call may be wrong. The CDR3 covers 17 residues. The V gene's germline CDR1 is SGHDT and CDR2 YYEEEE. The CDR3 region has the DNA TGTGCCAGCAGCTCGCCACCTAACAGGGGAACTCTTCCCGAGCAGTACTTC. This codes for CASSSPPNRGTLPEQYF.

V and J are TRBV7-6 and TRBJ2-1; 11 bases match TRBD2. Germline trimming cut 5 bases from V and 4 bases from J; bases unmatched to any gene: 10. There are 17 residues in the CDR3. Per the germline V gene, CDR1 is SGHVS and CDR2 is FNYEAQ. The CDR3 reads CASSPRGGTSGYNEQFF. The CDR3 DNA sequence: TGTGCCAGCAGCCCCCGGGGGGGGACTAGCGGATACAATGAGCAGTTCTTC.

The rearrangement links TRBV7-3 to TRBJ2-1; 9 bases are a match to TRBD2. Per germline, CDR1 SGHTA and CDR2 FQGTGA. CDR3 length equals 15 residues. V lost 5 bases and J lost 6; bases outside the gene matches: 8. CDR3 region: CASSAGTSPTNEQFF. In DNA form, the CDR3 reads TGTGCCAGCAGCGCCGGGACTAGCCCGACCAATGAGCAGTTCTTC.

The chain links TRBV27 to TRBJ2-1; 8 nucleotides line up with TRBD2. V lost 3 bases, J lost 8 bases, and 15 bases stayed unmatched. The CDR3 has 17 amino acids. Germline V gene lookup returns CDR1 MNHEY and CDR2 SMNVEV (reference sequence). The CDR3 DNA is TGTGCCAGCAGTTTGCGTCGGGAGGGCCCGCATCTGGATGAGCAGTTCTTC. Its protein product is CASSLRREGPHLDEQFF.

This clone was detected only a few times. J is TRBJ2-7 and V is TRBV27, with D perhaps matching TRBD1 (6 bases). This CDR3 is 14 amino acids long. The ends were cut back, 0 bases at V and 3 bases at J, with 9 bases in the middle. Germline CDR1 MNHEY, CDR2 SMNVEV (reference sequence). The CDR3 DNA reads TGTGCCAGCAGTTTATCGGGCAGGGGCTACGAGCAGTACTTC. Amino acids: CASSLSGRGYEQYF.

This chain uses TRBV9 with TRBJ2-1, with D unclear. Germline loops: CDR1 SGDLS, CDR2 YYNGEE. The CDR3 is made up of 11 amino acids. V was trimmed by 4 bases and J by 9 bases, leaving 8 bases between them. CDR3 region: CASSPHSEQFF. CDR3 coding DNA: TGTGCCAGCAGCCCCCATAGTGAGCAGTTCTTC. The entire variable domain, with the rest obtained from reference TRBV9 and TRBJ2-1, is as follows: DSGVTQTPKHLITATGQRVTLRCSPRSGDLSVYWYQQSLDQGLQFLIQYYNGEERAKGNILERFSAQQFPDLHSELNLSSLELGDSALYFCASSPHSEQFFGPGTRLTVL.

The CDR3 is CASSRDRGLDEQYF. The CDR3 DNA reads as TGTGCCAGCAGTCGCGACAGGGGGCTGGACGAGCAGTACTTC. The V call is TRBV2, the J call TRBJ2-7; TRBD1 agrees at 10 bases. Germline V gene data show CDR1 as SNHLY and CDR2 as FYNNEI. J lost 5 bases, V lost 5 bases, and 6 bases had no gene match. The CDR3 has 14 amino acids. Filled out from reference TRBV2 and TRBJ2-7, the complete variable domain reads EPEVTQTPSHQVTQMGQEVILRCVPISNHLYFYWYRQILGQKVEFLVSFYNNEISEKSEIFDDQFSVERPDGSNFTLKIRSTKLEDSAMYFCASSRDRGLDEQYFGPGTRLTVT.

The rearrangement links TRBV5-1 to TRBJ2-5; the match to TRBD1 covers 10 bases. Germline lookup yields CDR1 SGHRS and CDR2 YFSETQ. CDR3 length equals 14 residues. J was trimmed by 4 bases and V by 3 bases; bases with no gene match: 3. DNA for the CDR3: TGCGCCAGCAGCTCGACAGGGGGCAGAGAGACCCAGTACTTC. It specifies CASSSTGGRETQYF.

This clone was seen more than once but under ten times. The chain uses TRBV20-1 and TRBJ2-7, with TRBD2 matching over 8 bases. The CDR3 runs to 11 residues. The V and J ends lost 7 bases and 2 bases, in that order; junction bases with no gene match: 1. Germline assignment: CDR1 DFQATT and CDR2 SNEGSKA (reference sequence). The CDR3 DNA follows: TGCAGTGGAGCGGGAGCCTACGAGCAGTACTTC. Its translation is CSGAGAYEQYF.

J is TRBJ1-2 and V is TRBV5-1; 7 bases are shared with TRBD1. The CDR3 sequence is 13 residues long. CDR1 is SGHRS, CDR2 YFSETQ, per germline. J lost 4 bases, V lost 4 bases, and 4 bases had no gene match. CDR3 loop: CASSPGQVYGYTF. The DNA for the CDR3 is TGCGCCAGCAGCCCAGGACAGGTCTATGGCTACACCTTC.

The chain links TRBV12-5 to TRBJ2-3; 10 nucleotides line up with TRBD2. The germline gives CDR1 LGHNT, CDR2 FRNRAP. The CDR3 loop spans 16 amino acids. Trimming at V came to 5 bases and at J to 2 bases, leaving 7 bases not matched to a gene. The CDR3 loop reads CASGKVAGGVTDTQYF. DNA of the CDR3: TGTGCTAGTGGTAAAGTAGCGGGAGGCGTCACAGATACGCAGTATTTT.

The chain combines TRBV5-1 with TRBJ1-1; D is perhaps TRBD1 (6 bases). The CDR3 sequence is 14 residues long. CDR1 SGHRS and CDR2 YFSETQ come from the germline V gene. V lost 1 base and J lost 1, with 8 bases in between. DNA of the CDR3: TGCGCCAGCAGCTTGAGCAGGGGGAACACTGAAGCTTTCTTT. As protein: CASSLSRGNTEAFF. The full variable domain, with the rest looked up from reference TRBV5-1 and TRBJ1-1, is KAGVTQTPRYLIKTRGQQVTLSCSPISGHRSVSWYQQTPGQGLQFLFEYFSETQRNKGNFPGRFSGRQFSNSRSEMNVSTLELGDSALYLCASSLSRGNTEAFFGQGTRLTVV.

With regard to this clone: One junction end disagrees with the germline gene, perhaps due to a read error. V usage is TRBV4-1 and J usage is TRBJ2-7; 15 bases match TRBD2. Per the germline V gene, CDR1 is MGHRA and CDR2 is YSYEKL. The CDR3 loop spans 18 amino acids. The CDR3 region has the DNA TGCGCCAGCAGTCAAGCAGGGACTAGCGGGAGGTATATTGACGAGCAGTACTTC. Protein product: CASSQAGTSGRYIDEQYF.

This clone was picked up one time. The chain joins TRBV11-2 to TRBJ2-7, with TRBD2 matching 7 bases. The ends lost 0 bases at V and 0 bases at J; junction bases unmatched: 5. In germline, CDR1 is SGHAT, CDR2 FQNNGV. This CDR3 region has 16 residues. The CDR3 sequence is CASSLDSGRSSYEQYF. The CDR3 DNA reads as TGTGCCAGCAGCTTAGATAGCGGGCGAAGCTCCTACGAGCAGTACTTC.

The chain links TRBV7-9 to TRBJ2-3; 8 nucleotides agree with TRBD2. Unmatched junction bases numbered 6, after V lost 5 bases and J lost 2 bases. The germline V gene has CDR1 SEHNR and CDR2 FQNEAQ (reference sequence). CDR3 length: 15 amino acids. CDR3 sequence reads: CASSLAGGATDTQYF. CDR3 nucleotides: TGTGCCAGCAGCCTTGCGGGAGGCGCCACAGATACGCAGTATTTT.

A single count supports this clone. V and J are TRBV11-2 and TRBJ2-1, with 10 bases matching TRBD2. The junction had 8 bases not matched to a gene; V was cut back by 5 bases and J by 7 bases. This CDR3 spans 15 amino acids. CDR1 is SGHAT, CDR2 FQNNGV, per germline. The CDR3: CASSRTSGGENEQFF. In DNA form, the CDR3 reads TGTGCCAGCAGCAGGACTAGCGGAGGGGAGAATGAGCAGTTCTTC.

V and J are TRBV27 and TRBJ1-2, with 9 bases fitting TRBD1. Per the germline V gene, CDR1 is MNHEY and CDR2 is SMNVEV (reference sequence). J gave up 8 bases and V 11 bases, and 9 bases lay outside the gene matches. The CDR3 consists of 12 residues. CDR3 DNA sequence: TGTGCCGCCAAAAGGACAGGGGAGGGCTACACCTTC. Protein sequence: CAAKRTGEGYTF.

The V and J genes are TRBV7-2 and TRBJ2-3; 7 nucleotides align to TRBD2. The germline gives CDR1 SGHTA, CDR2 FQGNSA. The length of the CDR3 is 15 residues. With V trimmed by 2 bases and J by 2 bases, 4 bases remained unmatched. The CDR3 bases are TGTGCCAGCAGCTTACCCAGCGGGACCACAGATACGCAGTATTTT. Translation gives CASSLPSGTTDTQYF.